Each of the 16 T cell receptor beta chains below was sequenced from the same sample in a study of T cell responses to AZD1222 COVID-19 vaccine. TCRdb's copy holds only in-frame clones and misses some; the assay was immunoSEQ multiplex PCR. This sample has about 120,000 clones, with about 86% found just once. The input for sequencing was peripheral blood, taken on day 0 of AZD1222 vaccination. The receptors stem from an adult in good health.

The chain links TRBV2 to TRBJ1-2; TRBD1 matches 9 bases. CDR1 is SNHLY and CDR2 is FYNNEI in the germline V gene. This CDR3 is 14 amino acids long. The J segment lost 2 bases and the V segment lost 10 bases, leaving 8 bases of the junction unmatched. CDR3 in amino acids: CATDQTGGNYGYTF. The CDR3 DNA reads TGTGCCACCGATCAGACAGGGGGGAACTATGGCTACACCTTC.

The CDR3 sequence: CASSARPMNTEAFF. For the CDR3, the DNA is TGTGCCAGCAGCGCCCGACCGATGAACACTGAAGCTTTCTTT. This chain links TRBV9 with TRBJ1-1, with unresolved D. Germline assignment: CDR1 SGDLS and CDR2 YYNGEE. CDR3 size: 14 residues. V gave up 3 bases and J gave up 0 bases, with 9 bases separating them.

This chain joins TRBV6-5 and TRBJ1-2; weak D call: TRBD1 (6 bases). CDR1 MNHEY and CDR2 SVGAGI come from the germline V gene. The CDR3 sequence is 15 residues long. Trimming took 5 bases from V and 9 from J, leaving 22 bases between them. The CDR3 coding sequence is TGTGCCAGCAGTCAAACACAGGGCCCACAGGGCAGCTACACCTTC. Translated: CASSQTQGPQGSYTF.

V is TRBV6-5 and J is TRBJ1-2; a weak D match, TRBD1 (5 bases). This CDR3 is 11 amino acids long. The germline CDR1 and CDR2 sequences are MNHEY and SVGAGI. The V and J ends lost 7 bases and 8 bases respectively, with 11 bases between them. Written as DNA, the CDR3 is TGTGCCAGCACAGGGAATTACGGCTACACCTTC. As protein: CASTGNYGYTF.

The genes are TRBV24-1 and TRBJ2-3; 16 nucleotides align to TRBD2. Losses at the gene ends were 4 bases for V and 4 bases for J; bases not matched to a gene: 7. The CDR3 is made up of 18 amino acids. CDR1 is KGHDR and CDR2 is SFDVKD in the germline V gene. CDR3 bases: TGTGCCACCAGTGACCCTGGGACTAGCGGGGGGGCCGCAGATACGCAGTATTTT. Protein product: CATSDPGTSGGAADTQYF.

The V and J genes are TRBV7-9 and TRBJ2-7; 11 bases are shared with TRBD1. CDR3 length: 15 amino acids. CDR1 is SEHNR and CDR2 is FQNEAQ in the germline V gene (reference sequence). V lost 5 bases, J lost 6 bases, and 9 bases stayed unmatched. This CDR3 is CASSPPWTGGSEQYF. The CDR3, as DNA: TGTGCCAGCAGCCCACCTTGGACAGGGGGCTCCGAGCAGTACTTC. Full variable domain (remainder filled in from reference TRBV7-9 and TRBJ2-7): DTGVSQNPRHKITKRGQNVTFRCDPISEHNRLYWYRQTLGQGPEFLTYFQNEAQLEKSRLLSDRFSAERPKGSFSTLEIQRTEQGDSAMYLCASSPPWTGGSEQYFGPGTRLTVT.

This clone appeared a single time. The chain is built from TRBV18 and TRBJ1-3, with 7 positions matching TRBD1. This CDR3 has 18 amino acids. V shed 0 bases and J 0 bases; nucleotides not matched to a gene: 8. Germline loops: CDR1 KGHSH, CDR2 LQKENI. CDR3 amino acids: CASSPPGQFSFSGNTIYF. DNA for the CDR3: TGTGCCAGCTCACCACCGGGACAGTTTTCCTTCTCTGGAAACACCATATATTTT.

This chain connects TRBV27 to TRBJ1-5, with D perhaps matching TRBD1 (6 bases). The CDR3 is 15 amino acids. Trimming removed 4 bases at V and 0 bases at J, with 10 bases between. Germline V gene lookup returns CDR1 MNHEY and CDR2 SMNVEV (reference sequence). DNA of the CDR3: TGTGCCAGCAGTTCCGACAGGAGTAGCAATCAGCCCCAGCATTTT. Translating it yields CASSSDRSSNQPQHF.

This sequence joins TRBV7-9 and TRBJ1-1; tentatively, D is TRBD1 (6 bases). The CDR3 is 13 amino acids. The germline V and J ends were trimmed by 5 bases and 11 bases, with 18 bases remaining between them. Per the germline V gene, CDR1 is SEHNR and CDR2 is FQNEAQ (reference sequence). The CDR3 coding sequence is TGTGCCAGCAGCCCCATAGGGGGAATAGGGGCTTTCTTT. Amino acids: CASSPIGGIGAFF. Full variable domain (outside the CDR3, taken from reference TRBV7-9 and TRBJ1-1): DTGVSQNPRHKITKRGQNVTFRCDPISEHNRLYWYRQTLGQGPEFLTYFQNEAQLEKSRLLSDRFSAERPKGSFSTLEIQRTEQGDSAMYLCASSPIGGIGAFFGQGTRLTVV.

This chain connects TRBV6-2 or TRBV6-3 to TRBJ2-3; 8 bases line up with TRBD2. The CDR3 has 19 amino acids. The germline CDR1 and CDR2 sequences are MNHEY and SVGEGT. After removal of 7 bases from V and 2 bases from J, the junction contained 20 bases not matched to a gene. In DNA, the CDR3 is TGTGCCAGCACCCCTCGGGCGAGCGGGGGCCGCCAATTCACAGATACGCAGTATTTT. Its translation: CASTPRASGGRQFTDTQYF.

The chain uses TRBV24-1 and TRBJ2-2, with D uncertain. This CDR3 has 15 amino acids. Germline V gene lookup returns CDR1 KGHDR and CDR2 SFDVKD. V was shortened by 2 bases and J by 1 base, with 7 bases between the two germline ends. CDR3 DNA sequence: TGTGCCACCAGTGATTCTTCAGGGAACACCGGGGAGCTGTTTTTT. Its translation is CATSDSSGNTGELFF.

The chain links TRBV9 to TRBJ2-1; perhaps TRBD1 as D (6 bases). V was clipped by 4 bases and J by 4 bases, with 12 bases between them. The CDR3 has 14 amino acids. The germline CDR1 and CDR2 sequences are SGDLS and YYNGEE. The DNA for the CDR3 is TGTGCCAGCAGCTCTCGGACAGATTACAATGAGCAGTTCTTC. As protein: CASSSRTDYNEQFF.

CDR3 amino acids: CASSGPRTHYGYTF. DNA for the CDR3: TGTGCCAGCAGCGGGCCCAGGACGCACTATGGCTACACCTTC. This rearrangement joins TRBV6-5 to TRBJ1-2; D is uncertain. The CDR3 runs 14 residues. Germline CDR1 and CDR2: MNHEY and SVGAGI. Trimming cost V 6 bases and J 3 bases, with 14 bases left between them.

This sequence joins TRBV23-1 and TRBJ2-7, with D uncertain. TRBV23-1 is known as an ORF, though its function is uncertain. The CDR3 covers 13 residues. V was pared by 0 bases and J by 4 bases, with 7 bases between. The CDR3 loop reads CASSQSGTYEQYF. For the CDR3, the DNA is TGCGCCAGCAGTCAATCGGGAACGTACGAGCAGTACTTC.

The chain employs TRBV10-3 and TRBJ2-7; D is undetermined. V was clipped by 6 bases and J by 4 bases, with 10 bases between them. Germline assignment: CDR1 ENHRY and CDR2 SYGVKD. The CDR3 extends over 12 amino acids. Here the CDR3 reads CAISGSSYEQYF. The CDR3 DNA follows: TGTGCCATCAGCGGCTCTTCGTACGAGCAGTACTTC.

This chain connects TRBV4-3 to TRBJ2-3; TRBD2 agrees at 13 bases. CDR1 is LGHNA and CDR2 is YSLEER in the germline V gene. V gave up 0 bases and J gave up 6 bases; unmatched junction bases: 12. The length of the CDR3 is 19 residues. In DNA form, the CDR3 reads TGCGCCAGCAGCCAAGATCGGCCGCGCGGACTAGCGGGAGTCGATACGCAGTATTTT. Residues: CASSQDRPRGLAGVDTQYF.